The 22 T cell receptor beta chains in this list originate from one sample, sequenced in a study of T-cell memory formation after mild COVID-19. MiXCR was run by TCRdb on the 5' RACE reads, yielding one entry per CDR3 protein. Of fewer than 400,000 distinct CDR3 sequences in the sample, roughly 15% were seen once. Input material: PBMCs or a T cell subset sorted from them (not recorded which). These TCRs come from a man between 18 and 35 years old who had mild COVID-19 (a few samples of this study predate the infection). Cell type and time point are not known.

This clonotype was seen a handful of times. The chain uses TRBV6-2 or TRBV6-3 and TRBJ2-1; D is unresolved. The CDR3 covers 15 residues. Germline V gene lookup returns CDR1 MNHEY and CDR2 SVGEGT. The V gene lost 2 bases and the J gene lost 3 bases, with 11 bases spanning the gap. The chain's CDR3 is CASSYRSASYNEQFF. CDR3 nucleotides: TGTGCCAGCAGTTACCGGTCGGCTAGCTACAATGAGCAGTTCTTC.

V gene TRBV2 combines with J gene TRBJ2-7; TRBD1 is a possible D gene (6 bases). The V end was cut by 6 bases, the J end by 3 bases, with 18 bases between. Germline CDR1 is SNHLY and CDR2 is FYNNEI. The CDR3 covers 15 residues. The CDR3, as DNA: TGTGCCAGCAGATACGACAGGTTAGGCGACTACGAGCAGTACTTC. This translates into CASRYDRLGDYEQYF.

There are a few counts of this clonotype. The CDR3 loop is CASSPLMGGGGSTDTQYF. In nucleotides, the CDR3 is TGTGCCAGCAGCCCCCTGATGGGTGGCGGGGGGTCTACAGATACGCAGTATTTT. This chain links TRBV6-1 with TRBJ2-3; 8 bases agree with TRBD2. The trim removed 6 bases at V and 3 bases at J, leaving 17 bases unmatched. There are 18 residues in the CDR3. Germline loops: CDR1 MNHNS, CDR2 SASEGT.

This clonotype showed up many times. The chain employs TRBV20-1 and TRBJ2-5; D may be TRBD2 (7 bases). The CDR3 runs 13 residues. V was cut by 6 bases and J by 5 bases, with 16 bases left in between. Germline assignment: CDR1 DFQATT and CDR2 SNEGSKA (reference sequence). CDR3 DNA: TGCAGTGCCGGACGGGGGGCGCGGGAGACCCAGTACTTC. Translated: CSAGRGARETQYF.

The V call is TRBV18, the J call TRBJ2-7; no firm D call. CDR1 is KGHSH and CDR2 is LQKENI in the germline V gene. The CDR3 consists of 13 residues. V was cut by 5 bases and J by 3 bases, with 11 bases left in between. CDR3 residues: CASSGALNYEQYV. CDR3 DNA: TGTGCCAGCTCAGGTGCTCTTAACTACGAGCAGTACGTC.

This rearrangement joins TRBV5-1 to TRBJ2-7, with D possibly being TRBD1 or TRBD2 (6 bases each). With 0 bases removed from V and 2 bases from J, the gap between germline ends came to 12 bases. Germline CDR1 and CDR2: SGHRS and YFSETQ. The CDR3 is 15 residues long. The CDR3 loop is CASSLARGLTYEQYF. CDR3 nucleotides: TGCGCCAGCAGCTTGGCCCGGGGGCTTACCTACGAGCAGTACTTC.

The chain recombines TRBV20-1 with TRBJ2-3; D is uncertain. This CDR3 contains 14 residues. The ends were cut back, 6 bases at V and 6 bases at J, with 19 bases in the middle. Germline assignment: CDR1 DFQATT and CDR2 SNEGSKA (reference sequence). For the CDR3, the DNA is TGCAGTGCCCTTACGAAATTCGGGTTGGATACGCAGTATTTT. Its protein product is CSALTKFGLDTQYF.

This clonotype has a handful of counts. The chain uses TRBV9 and TRBJ1-5; D not certain. CDR3 size: 13 residues. The V and J ends lost 5 bases and 5 bases respectively, with 11 bases between them. Germline values: CDR1 SGDLS, CDR2 YYNGEE. CDR3 in amino acids: CASSSGWYQPQHF. The CDR3 DNA reads TGTGCCAGCAGTTCGGGTTGGTATCAGCCCCAGCATTTT.

This rearrangement joins TRBV2 to TRBJ1-5; D perhaps matches TRBD1 (5 bases). CDR3 length equals 14 residues. V lost 2 bases to trimming and J lost 3 bases, with 8 bases between them. The germline gives CDR1 SNHLY, CDR2 FYNNEI. CDR3 nucleotide sequence: TGTGCCAGCAGTGAAAGGACAACCAATCAGCCCCAGCATTTT. This gives the protein CASSERTTNQPQHF.

This clonotype has at least ten counts. The CDR3 region has the DNA TGCGCCAGCAGCATTTCGGACAAAAACATTCAGTACTTC. Its protein is CASSISDKNIQYF. The gene calls are TRBV5-1 and TRBJ2-4; D is unresolved. Deletions cut 4 bases from V and 3 bases from J, with 8 bases between. This CDR3 spans 13 amino acids. Germline CDR1 and CDR2: SGHRS and YFSETQ.

V is TRBV7-6 and J is TRBJ1-2; D remains unclear. From germline, CDR1 is SGHVS and CDR2 FNYEAQ. This CDR3 spans 12 amino acids. Trimming took 0 bases from V and 7 from J, leaving 6 bases between them. CDR3 coding DNA: TGTGCCAGCAGCTTAGCGGGGTTTGGCTACACCTTC. Its protein is CASSLAGFGYTF.

This clonotype has just a few counts. This rearrangement joins TRBV7-9 to TRBJ1-2, with 8 bases matching TRBD1. Germline CDR1 reads SEHNR; CDR2 reads FQNEAQ (reference sequence). The CDR3 loop spans 15 amino acids. The V and J ends lost 0 bases and 8 bases, in that order; junction bases with no gene match: 8. The CDR3 DNA reads as TGTGCCAGCAGCTTAGCGTCCGGACAGGGCGACGGCTACACCTTC. This translates into CASSLASGQGDGYTF.

In nucleotides, the CDR3 is TGCAGTGCTAAAGGGACTAGCGGAATCACAGATACGCAGTATTTT. Translating it yields CSAKGTSGITDTQYF. The chain is built from TRBV20-1 and TRBJ2-3; TRBD2 agrees at 11 bases. The junction had 5 bases not matched to a gene; V was cut back by 4 bases and J by 2 bases. The CDR3 extends over 15 amino acids. Per germline, CDR1 DFQATT and CDR2 SNEGSKA (reference sequence).

This clonotype turned up a few times. The chain has TRBV20-1 and TRBJ2-4; 7 bases agree with TRBD1. There are 12 residues in the CDR3. Germline V gives CDR1 DFQATT, CDR2 SNEGSKA (reference sequence). The V segment lost 3 bases and the J segment 7 bases; nucleotides outside the gene matches: 3. The CDR3, as DNA: TGCAGTGCTAGCCAGGGGGACAACATTCAGTACTTC. Encoded protein: CSASQGDNIQYF.

The J gene is TRBJ2-2, the V gene TRBV9; the match to TRBD1 covers 8 bases. J gave up 1 base and V 3 bases, and 2 bases lay outside the gene matches. This CDR3 contains 15 residues. CDR1 is SGDLS and CDR2 is YYNGEE in the germline V gene. DNA of the CDR3: TGTGCCAGCAGCGGAGGGACAGGGAACACCGGGGAGCTGTTTTTT. It yields the protein CASSGGTGNTGELFF.

This clonotype was counted a few times. The chain joins TRBV11-2 to TRBJ2-5; 12 bases match TRBD1. Germline V gene data show CDR1 as SGHAT and CDR2 as FQNNGV. V trimming: 1 base; J trimming: 5 bases; junction bases outside the gene matches: 14. The CDR3 has 19 amino acids. The CDR3 DNA reads TGTGCCAGCAGCTTAGGGGGGCGCTGGGACAGGGGGCTTCGGGAGACCCAGTACTTC. Encoded protein: CASSLGGRWDRGLRETQYF.

This clonotype appeared a few times. DNA of the CDR3: TGTGCCAGCAGCTTAGTTCCTAGCGGGGGCACAGATACGCAGTATTTT. As protein: CASSLVPSGGTDTQYF. This chain uses TRBV7-2 with TRBJ2-3; 9 bases are a match to TRBD2. The CDR3 is made up of 16 amino acids. Unmatched junction bases numbered 3, after V lost 1 base and J lost 1 base. Germline CDR1 is SGHTA and CDR2 is FQGNSA.

This clonotype occurred a few times. The V and J genes are TRBV5-1 and TRBJ1-1, with D possibly being TRBD1 (5 bases). This CDR3 is built from 16 residues. V was cut by 0 bases and J by 5 bases, with 17 bases left in between. Germline lookup yields CDR1 SGHRS and CDR2 YFSETQ. This CDR3 is CASSLAFGSGLTEAFF. The CDR3 DNA follows: TGCGCCAGCAGCTTGGCCTTCGGTTCAGGGTTAACTGAAGCTTTCTTT.

The chain has TRBV6-2 or TRBV6-3 and TRBJ2-2; D possibly corresponds to TRBD2 (5 bases). The V gene's germline CDR1 is MNHEY and CDR2 SVGEGT. The V end lost 6 bases, the J end lost 4 bases, and 15 bases lay between the germline ends. The CDR3 is 15 amino acids. CDR3 bases: TGTGCCAGCAGGGGCCCTAGCCGGCGCACCGGGGAGCTGTTTTTT. It encodes CASRGPSRRTGELFF.

The chain carries TRBV20-1 and TRBJ2-3; D may be TRBD2 (7 bases). CDR1 and CDR2 (germline): DFQATT, SNEGSKA (reference sequence). Trimming left V 6 bases short and J 6 bases short, with 19 bases between. The CDR3 is 14 amino acids. The CDR3 bases are TGCAGTGCCTTCGGGGGGCGAGGGTCGGATACGCAGTATTTT. This codes for CSAFGGRGSDTQYF.

This clonotype was detected a few times. The rearrangement joins TRBV7-2 to TRBJ2-7; 8 positions agree with TRBD1. The CDR3 is 14 residues long. Per the germline V gene, CDR1 is SGHTA and CDR2 is FQGNSA. Unmatched junction bases numbered 7, after V lost 5 bases and J lost 4 bases. CDR3 residues: CASSPTGVIYEQYF. CDR3 DNA sequence: TGTGCCAGCAGCCCGACAGGGGTGATATACGAGCAGTACTTC. Filled out from reference TRBV7-2 and TRBJ2-7, the complete variable domain reads GAGVSQSPSNKVTEKGKDVELRCDPISGHTALYWYRQSLGQGLEFLIYFQGNSAPDKSGLPSDRFSAERTGGSVSTLTIQRTQQEDSAVYLCASSPTGVIYEQYFGPGTRLTVT.

This sequence joins TRBV12-3 or TRBV12-4 and TRBJ2-5, with D uncertain. Trimming stripped 6 bases from V and 6 bases from J, with 17 bases between. The CDR3 is 14 amino acids. CDR3: CASRSLRSGKTQYF. CDR3 bases: TGTGCCAGCAGATCCCTCAGGTCCGGTAAGACCCAGTACTTC.